The clone carrying this TCR beta chain was counted many times. The source of the sample is a study of T cells in Graves' hyperthyroidism and ophthalmopathy. After removal of 6 bases from V and 7 bases from J, the junction contained 12 bases not matched to a gene. CDR3 size: 15 residues. Germline CDR1 and CDR2: MNHEY and SMNVEV (reference sequence). Amplified TCR beta CDR3 regions derived from RNA transcripts. TCR CDR3 underwent first-round RT-PCR with the HTBI primer set. MiXCR was run by TCRdb on the multiplex PCR reads, yielding one entry per CDR3 protein. The table records 500,000 to 750,000 distinct CDR3 sequences, approximately 14% of them present only once.

The sample comprised blood. This clonotype was obtained from a woman aged 25 to 45 with Graves' hyperthyroidism. The genes are TRBV27 and TRBJ2-1; 7 nucleotides line up with TRBD2. The CDR3 protein is CASRGGGSLGNEQFF. In DNA form, the CDR3 reads TGTGCCAGCAGGGGTGGCGGGAGCCTAGGGAATGAGCAGTTCTTC.